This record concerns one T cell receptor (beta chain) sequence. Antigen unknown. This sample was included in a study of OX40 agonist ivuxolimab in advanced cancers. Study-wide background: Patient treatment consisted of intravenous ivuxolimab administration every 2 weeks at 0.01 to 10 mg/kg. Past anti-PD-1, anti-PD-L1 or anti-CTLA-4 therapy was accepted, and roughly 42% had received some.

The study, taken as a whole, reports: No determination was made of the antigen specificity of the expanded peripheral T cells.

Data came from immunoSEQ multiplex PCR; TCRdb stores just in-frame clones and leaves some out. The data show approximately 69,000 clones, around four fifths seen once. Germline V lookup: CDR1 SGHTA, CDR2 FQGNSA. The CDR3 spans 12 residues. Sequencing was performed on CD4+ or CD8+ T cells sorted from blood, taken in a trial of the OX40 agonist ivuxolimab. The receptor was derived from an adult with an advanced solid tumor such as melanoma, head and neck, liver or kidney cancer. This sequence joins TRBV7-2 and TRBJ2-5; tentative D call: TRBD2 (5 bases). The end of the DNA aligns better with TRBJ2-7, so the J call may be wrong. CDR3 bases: TGTGCCAGCAGCATGCGGACTTCCGAGCAGTACTTC. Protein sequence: CASSMRTSEQYF.